This is a list of T cell receptor beta chains from one sample in a study of T cell responses to AZD1222 COVID-19 vaccine. Profiled with immunoSEQ multiplex PCR; TCRdb holds only in-frame clones, not every one. The table has approximately 110,000 clones, roughly 84% seen once. Sequenced material: peripheral blood, taken on day 0 of AZD1222 vaccination. These receptors came from an adult in good health. The CDR3 runs from the conserved cysteine through the conserved F or W. The order of the fields is clone size, J gene, D gene, V gene, CDR3 length, CDR3 protein, CDR3 DNA. D genes are given only for firm matches. Some rows have no size entry. The others give once, few or many, or a class for an expanded clone.

.	TRBJ1-5	TRBD1	TRBV18	16	CASSPRGVGRGQPQHF	TGTGCCAGCTCACCCAGGGGGGTCGGTCGTGGTCAGCCCCAGCATTTT
.	TRBJ2-1	.	TRBV11-1	15	CASSLVRYTYNEQFF	TGTGCCAGCAGCTTAGTTCGCTACACCTACAATGAGCAGTTCTTC
once	TRBJ1-6	.	TRBV7-8	16	CASSPLSGTNNSPLHF	TGTGCCAGCAGCCCTCTCTCCGGGACAAATAATTCACCCCTCCACTTT
.	TRBJ1-6	.	TRBV12-3/TRBV12-4	12	CASSFLQSPLHF	TGTGCCAGCAGTTTCCTTCAGTCACCCCTCCACTTT
.	TRBJ2-1	TRBD2	TRBV28	15	CASSLGGSGVFEQFF	TGTGCCAGCAGCTTAGGAGGGAGCGGGGTATTTGAGCAGTTCTTC
.	TRBJ2-7	.	TRBV11-2	14	CASSLEGTTYEQYF	TGTGCCAGCAGCTTAGAGGGCACAACCTACGAGCAGTACTTC
few	TRBJ2-7	.	TRBV2	15	CASSSTSFSSYEQYF	TGTGCCAGCAGTTCGACTAGTTTTAGCTCCTACGAGCAGTACTTC
.	TRBJ1-2	.	TRBV7-7	17	CASNRQLDCLWGYGYTF	TGTGCCAGCAACCGACAGTTGGACTGCCTTTGGGGGTATGGCTACACCTTC
.	TRBJ2-2	.	TRBV18	12	CASSLLGGELFF	TGTGCCAGCTCACTTCTCGGCGGGGAGCTGTTTTTT
.	TRBJ2-7	.	TRBV7-9	13	CASSLNTLGEQYF	TGTGCCAGCAGCTTAAACACCCTAGGTGAGCAGTACTTC
.	TRBJ2-1	TRBD2	TRBV7-9	15	CASSFLAGGHNEQFF	TGTGCCAGCAGCTTCCTAGCGGGGGGGCACAATGAGCAGTTCTTC
.	TRBJ2-7	.	TRBV6-5	15	CASSYSVRYSYEQYF	TGTGCCAGCAGTTACTCGGTCAGATACTCCTACGAGCAGTACTTC
.	TRBJ2-1	.	TRBV6-5	13	CASYGTLYNEQFF	TGTGCCAGTTACGGGACCCTATACAATGAGCAGTTCTTC
once	TRBJ2-7	.	TRBV11-3	18	CASSLDHPTDFPLYEQYF	TGTGCCAGCAGCTTAGACCACCCCACAGACTTTCCTCTCTACGAGCAGTACTTC
few	TRBJ1-1	TRBD1	TRBV3-1/TRBV3-2	13	CASSQETGAKAFF	TGTGCCAGCAGCCAAGAAACAGGGGCGAAAGCTTTCTTT
few	TRBJ1-4	TRBD1	TRBV10-3	15	CATGQGTGANEKLFF	TGTGCCACCGGACAGGGGACCGGGGCTAATGAAAAACTGTTTTTT